Shown below are 13 T cell receptor beta chains from a single sample sequenced in a study of monozygotic twins with cystic fibrosis. Sequencing was performed with immunoSEQ multiplex PCR; in TCRdb, only in-frame clones are kept and a portion is missing. The data hold 30,000 to 35,000 clones, with more than 55% observed a single time. Sequencing was done on a sample of blood. The source of these receptors is a girl under 18 with cystic fibrosis.

J is TRBJ2-5 and V is TRBV5-1; 8 bases line up with TRBD2. The CDR3 runs 16 residues. After removal of 4 bases from V and 3 bases from J, the junction contained 11 bases not matched to a gene. Looked up from germline, CDR1 is SGHRS and CDR2 is YFSETQ. Written as DNA, the CDR3 is TGCGCCAGCAGCGTTGGGTCCGGACTAGCAAAAGAGACCCAGTACTTC. Translation gives CASSVGSGLAKETQYF.

The V and J genes are TRBV6-5 and TRBJ2-7; unclear D gene. CDR1 and CDR2 (germline): MNHEY, SVGAGI. Trimming cost V 6 bases and J 5 bases, with 8 bases left between them. The CDR3 length is 11 residues. The CDR3 loop is CASSESNEQYF. CDR3 sequence (DNA): TGTGCCAGCAGCGAGAGTAACGAGCAGTACTTC.

V and J are TRBV4-3 and TRBJ1-1, with D unclear. V lost 0 bases and J 9 bases, leaving 11 bases between the germline ends. CDR3 length equals 13 residues. Germline-derived CDR1 and CDR2 are LGHNA and YSLEER. The CDR3: CASSQERSAQAFF. In DNA form, the CDR3 reads TGCGCCAGCAGCCAAGAGCGTTCGGCACAAGCTTTCTTT.

This chain connects TRBV10-3 to TRBJ2-7; possibly TRBD1 for D (5 bases). Looked up from germline, CDR1 is ENHRY and CDR2 is SYGVKD. Deletions cut 6 bases from V and 5 bases from J, with 11 bases between. This CDR3 has 12 residues. Written as DNA, the CDR3 is TGTGCCATCAGACAGGAAGGGGACGAGCAGTACGTC. As protein: CAIRQEGDEQYV.

The chain combines TRBV2 with TRBJ2-7; 7 bases are shared with TRBD1. The ends lost 6 bases at V and 5 bases at J; junction bases unmatched: 7. The CDR3 length is 13 residues. The V gene's germline CDR1 is SNHLY and CDR2 FYNNEI. CDR3 sequence: CASSLNRGDEQYF. The CDR3 bases are TGTGCCAGCAGCCTAAACAGGGGCGACGAGCAGTACTTC.

The chain carries TRBV30 and TRBJ1-1; the D gene is possibly TRBD1 (5 bases). The V end lost 3 bases, the J end lost 3 bases, and 14 bases lay between the germline ends. This CDR3 has 14 residues. The germline gives CDR1 GTSNPN, CDR2 SVGIG (reference sequence). The DNA for the CDR3 is TGTGCCTGGAGAACGGGGACTCTTTACACTGAAGCTTTCTTT. This translates into CAWRTGTLYTEAFF.

The CDR3 spells CASSQGFVGTIYF. For the CDR3, the DNA is TGTGCCAGCAGCCAGGGTTTTGTCGGCACCATATATTTT. J is TRBJ1-3 and V is TRBV6-6, with TRBD1 as a possible D gene (5 bases). The germline CDR1 and CDR2 sequences are MNHNY and SVGAGI (reference sequence). V shed 6 bases and J shed 9 bases, with 15 bases lying between them. CDR3 length: 13 residues.

The rearrangement links TRBV4-3 to TRBJ2-1; D unresolved. V shed 1 base and J shed 6 bases, with 16 bases lying between them. Germline loops: CDR1 LGHNA, CDR2 YSLEER. This CDR3 is 16 amino acids long. CDR3 in DNA: TGCGCCAGCAGCCAAGGAAGGACCAGGATCACCAATGAGCAGTTCTTC. Translation gives CASSQGRTRITNEQFF.

This sequence joins TRBV5-6 and TRBJ2-7; TRBD1 matches at 9 bases. V shed 4 bases, J shed 2 bases, and the junction held 10 bases outside the gene matches. CDR3 length equals 16 residues. CDR1 and CDR2 (germline): SGHDT, YYEEEE. The CDR3 here is CASSASGTGTTYEQYV. The CDR3 DNA reads TGTGCCAGCAGCGCCTCCGGGACAGGGACTACCTACGAGCAGTACGTC.

The rearrangement uses TRBV5-4 and TRBJ2-3; D possibly corresponds to TRBD2 (5 bases). Looked up from germline, CDR1 is SGHNT and CDR2 is YYREEE (reference sequence). The CDR3 length is 11 residues. V lost 4 bases, J lost 6 bases, and 6 bases lay in between. The CDR3 here is CASSPGDTQYF. In nucleotides, the CDR3 is TGTGCCAGCAGCCCGGGGGATACGCAGTATTTT.

This clone was counted a single time. The gene calls are TRBV4-1 and TRBJ2-5, with 10 bases fitting TRBD1. The J segment lost 4 bases and the V segment lost 0 bases, leaving 5 bases of the junction unmatched. The CDR3 sequence is 16 residues long. Germline V CDR1 and CDR2: MGHRA, YSYEKL. Here the CDR3 DNA reads TGCGCCAGCAGCCAAGAAGACAGGGGGCCAGCAGAGACCCAGTACTTC. Encoded protein: CASSQEDRGPAETQYF.

The table lists this clone with a few counts. The rearrangement joins TRBV29-1 to TRBJ2-4; the D is unclear. The CDR3 extends over 12 amino acids. CDR1 SQVTM and CDR2 ANQGSEA come from the germline V gene. V was trimmed by 4 bases and J by 8 bases, leaving 12 bases between them. In DNA form, the CDR3 reads TGCAGCGTTGTCCGGGCAACGGACATTCAGTACTTC. This encodes CSVVRATDIQYF.

This sequence joins TRBV6-1 and TRBJ2-7, with D hard to call. CDR3 length equals 8 residues. CDR1 is MNHNS, CDR2 SASEGT, per germline. DNA of the CDR3: TGTGCCAGCAGTGCTGGTTGCGTC. Residues: CASSAGCV.